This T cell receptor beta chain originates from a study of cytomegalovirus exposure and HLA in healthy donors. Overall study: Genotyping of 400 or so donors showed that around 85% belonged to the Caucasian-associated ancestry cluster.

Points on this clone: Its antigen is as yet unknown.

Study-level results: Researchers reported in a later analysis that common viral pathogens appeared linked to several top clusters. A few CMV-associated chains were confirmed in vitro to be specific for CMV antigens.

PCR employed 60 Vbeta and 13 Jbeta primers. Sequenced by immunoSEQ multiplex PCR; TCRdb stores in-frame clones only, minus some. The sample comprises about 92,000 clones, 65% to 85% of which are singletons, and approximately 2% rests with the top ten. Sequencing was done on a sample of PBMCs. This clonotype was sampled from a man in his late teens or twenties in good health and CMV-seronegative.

The CDR3 DNA reads TGTGCCAGCAGCTTATTCCTACTCGGACAGAACGGACAGGGCGCGAACGAGCAGTACTTC. Its protein is CASSLFLLGQNGQGANEQYF. This sequence joins TRBV13 and TRBJ2-7, with 8 bases that match TRBD1. The V and J ends lost 2 bases and 5 bases, in that order; junction bases with no gene match: 23. From germline, CDR1 is PRHDT and CDR2 FYEKMQ (reference sequence). This CDR3 has 20 amino acids.